The clone carrying this TCR beta chain was observed at least ten times. Its antigen is unknown. The authors built TCR beta libraries using iRepertoire HTBI primers and Arm-PCR of CDR3 regions. Study processing details: Identification across samples found fewer than 65 TRBV and approximately 15 TRBJ segments. A single record per CDR3 protein comes from TCRdb applying MiXCR to the multiplex PCR reads. None of the V and J calls come from the authors' own analysis; TCRdb made them. This sample has about 460,000 distinct CDR3 sequences; around a fifth occur once, and the top ten carry 10% to 15%. This sample is drawn from a study of regulatory T cells in long-lasting Graves disease. Study observations and caveats: A reduction in accuracy may have resulted from the small sample size. Favored usage of TRBV28, TRBJ1-2 and TRBJ2-5 was recorded in persistent disease. Graves' patients with persistent disease showed TCR diversity lower than patients newly diagnosed.

Indicated time point: persistent/refractory GD, antithyroid drugs over 5 years with positive TRAb. PBMC-derived RNA was used for the TCR library. Trimming pared 6 bases from V and 1 base from J, leaving 22 bases between. This CDR3 contains 17 residues. The germline V gene has CDR1 MNHNS and CDR2 SASEGT. The clonotype originates from a female donor with Graves disease. This specimen consisted of peripheral blood mononuclear cells (PBMCs), obtained when the disease was refractory, from a patient treated with antithyroid drugs. The chain joins TRBV6-1 to TRBJ2-7; tentatively, D is TRBD1 (6 bases). CDR3 residues: CASSLPSGHGLSYEQYF. In nucleotides, the CDR3 is TGTGCCAGCAGCTTACCTTCGGGACATGGTTTATCCTACGAGCAGTACTTC.